This T cell receptor beta chain is drawn from a study of early T cells in non-severe SARS-CoV-2 infection. Ten or more counts support this clonotype. TCRdb reprocessed the 5' RACE reads with MiXCR, giving one entry per CDR3 protein. Of roughly 28,000 distinct CDR3 sequences listed, roughly 4.4% are singletons. The sequence derives from an adult who was a healthcare worker with PCR-confirmed SARS-CoV-2 infection or an uninfected control (not recorded which). The sequenced sample was whole blood.

The DNA of the CDR3 is TGTGCCAGCTCCCCTATCCGGGCTAGCGGGAGCACAGATACGCAGTATTTT. Its translation: CASSPIRASGSTDTQYF. The chain is built from TRBV18 and TRBJ2-3; TRBD2 aligns across 8 bases. The CDR3 sequence is 17 residues long. CDR1 KGHSH and CDR2 LQKENI come from the germline V gene. Losses at the gene ends were 6 bases for V and 0 bases for J; bases not matched to a gene: 11.